At least ten counts were recorded for the clone carrying this T cell receptor (beta chain). Its cognate antigen is unknown. The sample originates from a study of T cells in Graves' hyperthyroidism and ophthalmopathy. Study conclusions and caveats: Blood shared most expanded thyroid clonotypes above 0.001.

The CDR3 runs to 14 residues. With V trimmed by 5 bases and J by 10 bases, 8 bases remained unmatched. Regions amplified from RNA transcripts were the TCR beta CDR3 regions. Primed by the HTBI set, a first-round RT-PCR was run on the TCR CDR3. TCRdb fed the multiplex PCR reads into MiXCR, producing one record per CDR3 protein. Of 530,000 or so distinct CDR3 sequences listed, 46% are singletons. Diagnosis of hyperthyroidism was new in patients aged 18 to 65, and its duration was under 2 months. Clinical symptoms, serum thyroxine, TRAb, thyroid ultrasound and orbital computed tomography informed diagnoses.

The rearrangement links TRBV12-3 or TRBV12-4 to TRBJ1-4, with 9 bases aligning to TRBD1. Material for sequencing was peripheral blood or thyroid tissue (not recorded which). The clonotype was recovered from a woman aged 18-30 years with Graves' hyperthyroidism. The CDR3: CASSQPTGGIKLFF. The CDR3 DNA reads as TGTGCCAGCAGTCAGCCGACAGGGGGAATAAAACTGTTTTTT.